This entry lists 7 T cell receptor beta chains sequenced from one sample in a study of identical twins. From the 5' RACE reads, TCRdb called clonotypes with MiXCR, one entry per CDR3 protein. The data hold 600,000 to 800,000 distinct CDR3 sequences, with approximately 22% observed a single time. This sample was shared with a second study, whose subject was T cells expressing NK-cell markers.

The sequenced sample was PBMCs. The receptors derive from a woman under 30 in good health.

The chain carries TRBV20-1 and TRBJ2-1; 7 nucleotides agree with TRBD2. After removal of 5 bases from V and 0 bases from J, the junction contained 16 bases not matched to a gene. This CDR3 has 18 residues. CDR1 and CDR2 (germline): DFQATT, SNEGSKA (reference sequence). This CDR3 is CSAGRLRLAPSSYNEQFF. The CDR3 nucleotides are TGCAGTGCTGGGCGACTTCGACTAGCCCCAAGCTCCTACAATGAGCAGTTCTTC.

This clonotype was counted a few times. The chain combines TRBV6-1 with TRBJ1-1, with TRBD1 matching over 8 bases. CDR1 is MNHNS, CDR2 SASEGT, per germline. The V segment lost 6 bases and the J segment 1 base; nucleotides outside the gene matches: 7. CDR3 length: 15 residues. As DNA, the CDR3 is TGTGCCAGCAGGGACAGGGAAATCGGGAACACTGAAGCTTTCTTT. Translating gives CASRDREIGNTEAFF.

This chain links TRBV7-2 with TRBJ2-7; possible D gene TRBD2, 7 bases. The length of the CDR3 is 15 residues. V gave up 5 bases and J gave up 3 bases, with 17 bases separating them. The germline V gene encodes CDR1 SGHTA and CDR2 FQGNSA. CDR3 nucleotide sequence: TGTGCCAGCAGCCATAGGGGGGGGGCTCTCTACGAGCAGTACTTC. Protein product: CASSHRGGALYEQYF.

V usage is TRBV5-1 and J usage is TRBJ2-7; D is undetermined. The germline CDR1 and CDR2 sequences are SGHRS and YFSETQ. CDR3 length: 16 residues. V lost 1 base and J lost 7, with 21 bases in between. CDR3 bases: TGCGCCAGCAGCTTGACCATCACGGCCCGGCCTTCTGAGCAGTACTTC. Residues: CASSLTITARPSEQYF.

This clonotype has a handful of counts. This chain connects TRBV12-3 or TRBV12-4 to TRBJ1-1; D remains unclear. This CDR3 contains 13 residues. The V end lost 8 bases, the J end lost 4 bases, and 14 bases lay between the germline ends. The CDR3 spells CASVVKATTEAFF. For the CDR3, the DNA is TGTGCCAGCGTCGTTAAGGCCACCACTGAAGCTTTCTTT.

This clonotype occurred many times. The germline gene is not matched at one end of the junction; a read error may be the cause. The chain links TRBV5-1 to TRBJ2-7, with 10 bases lining up with TRBD1. This CDR3 spans 15 amino acids. Germline lookup yields CDR1 SGHRS and CDR2 YFSETQ. CDR3 region: CASSLAGQGAYEQYF. The CDR3 DNA sequence: TGTGCCAGCAGCTTAGCAGGACAGGGGGCCTACGAGCAGTACTTC.

This clonotype was seen only a few times. The rearrangement uses TRBV20-1 and TRBJ2-3, with 7 bases identical to TRBD2. The CDR3 runs 15 residues. From germline, CDR1 is DFQATT and CDR2 SNEGSKA (reference sequence). Germline trimming cut 0 bases from V and 7 bases from J; bases unmatched to any gene: 10. The CDR3 is CSARDGGRALYTQYF. The DNA of the CDR3 is TGCAGTGCTAGAGACGGCGGGAGAGCTTTGTATACGCAGTATTTT.